Included here is one T cell receptor (beta chain) sequence, with context. The PCR used 60 Vbeta and 13 Jbeta primers. Using immunoSEQ multiplex PCR, the repertoire was profiled, and TCRdb retains in-frame clones only, with some absent. The sample records about 170,000 clones, approximately 80% being singletons. This record belongs to a study of cytomegalovirus exposure and HLA in healthy donors. Germline V CDR1 and CDR2: SGHTS, YDEGEE. This CDR3 has 16 amino acids. Trimming took 5 bases from V and 2 from J; bases not matched to a gene: 11. The sample was PBMCs. This chain joins TRBV5-8 and TRBJ2-3; 7 nucleotides align to TRBD1. This receptor was identified in a female donor in good health and CMV-seronegative. The CDR3 loop is CASSIGSGQNTDTQYF. CDR3 DNA sequence: TGTGCCAGCAGTATCGGCTCGGGACAGAACACAGATACGCAGTATTTT. The variable domain in full, completed from reference TRBV5-8 and TRBJ2-3, reads EAGVTQSPTHLIKTRGQQATLRCSPISGHTSVYWYQQALGLGLQFLLWYDEGEERNRGNFPPRFSGRQFPNYSSELNVNALELEDSALYLCASSIGSGQNTDTQYFGPGTRLTVL.